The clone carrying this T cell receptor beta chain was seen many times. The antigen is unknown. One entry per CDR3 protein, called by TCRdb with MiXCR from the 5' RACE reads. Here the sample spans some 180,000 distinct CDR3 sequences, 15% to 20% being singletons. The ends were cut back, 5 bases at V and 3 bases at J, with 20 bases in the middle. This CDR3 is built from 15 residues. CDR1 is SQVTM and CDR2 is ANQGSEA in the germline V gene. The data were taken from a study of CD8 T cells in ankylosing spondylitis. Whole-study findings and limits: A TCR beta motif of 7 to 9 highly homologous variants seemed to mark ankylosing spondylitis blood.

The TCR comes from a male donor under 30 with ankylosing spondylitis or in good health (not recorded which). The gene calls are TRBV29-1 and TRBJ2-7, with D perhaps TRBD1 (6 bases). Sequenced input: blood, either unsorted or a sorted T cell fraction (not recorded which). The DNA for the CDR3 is TGCAGCGTTCGACAGGTCACGTCGTGGGGCTACGAGCAGTACTTC. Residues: CSVRQVTSWGYEQYF.